This TCR beta chain was identified in a study of T cells after yellow fever vaccination. Study background: Those fractions that held only low numbers of cells were prepared using the SMART-Seq v4 Ultra Low Input RNA kit. Study findings and constraints: It was a small share of clonotypes that appeared in both CD4 and CD8 compartments.

With 0 bases clipped from V and 6 bases from J, the junction kept 3 bases outside the gene matches. Germline V gene sequence: CDR1 SGHRS, CDR2 YFSETQ. This CDR3 is 14 amino acids long. TCRdb analysed the 5' RACE reads with MiXCR anew, one entry per CDR3 protein. The table lists some 320,000 distinct CDR3 sequences, more than 8.5% of them singletons. On this clonotype: Antigen specificity is unknown.

The receptor was isolated from a man between 18 and 29 years old who received the YFV17D yellow fever vaccine. This chain uses TRBV5-1 with TRBJ2-3; 8 bases are a match to TRBD2. Sample: PBMCs, taken on the day of the first yellow fever vaccination. CDR3 in DNA: TGCGCCAGCAGCTTGGACGGGGGGGGGGATACGCAGTATTTT. Amino acid sequence: CASSLDGGGDTQYF.